Below, 14 T cell receptor beta chains from the same sample are listed, as sequenced in a study of shared clonotypes between healthy human individuals. Sequencing used immunoSEQ multiplex PCR; TCRdb keeps in-frame clones, though not all of them. The sample contains nearly 600,000 clones, roughly 95% of which appear only once. Selected positively for CCR7 and CD45RO-negative, naive CD8 cells excluded terminally differentiated effector memory CD45RA+ cells. The material sequenced was naive CD8+ T cells sorted from blood. These receptors all stem from a woman in her 30s in good health.

The rearrangement links TRBV25-1 to TRBJ1-4; 8 positions match TRBD1. The CDR3 contains 14 residues. J lost 7 bases, V lost 1 base, and 2 bases had no gene match. Germline values: CDR1 MGHDK, CDR2 SYGVNS. In DNA form, the CDR3 reads TGTGCCAGCAGTGAATCAGGGGGCGGTGAAAAACTGTTTTTT. The encoded protein is CASSESGGGEKLFF.

Concerning this clone itself: The DNA is omitted, as the CDR3 cannot be located on it reliably, and the CDR3 follows TCRdb's listing. This chain joins TRBV19 and TRBJ1-5; TRBD1 is the table's D call, not checked against the DNA. Germline V gene lookup returns CDR1 LNHDA and CDR2 SQIVND (reference sequence). The CDR3 is made up of 14 amino acids, end residues included. CDR3 loop: CASSILAGNQPQHF.

This chain connects TRBV9 to TRBJ1-4; D not resolved. In germline, CDR1 is SGDLS, CDR2 YYNGEE. V lost 0 bases and J lost 4, with 10 bases in between. The CDR3 is 15 amino acids. The CDR3 coding sequence is TGTGCCAGCAGCGTAGAGGGCAGGCTTAATGAAAAACTGTTTTTT. Translated, it gives CASSVEGRLNEKLFF.

V is TRBV4-1 and J is TRBJ1-4; the match to TRBD1 covers 7 bases. After removal of 0 bases from V and 7 bases from J, the junction contained 5 bases not matched to a gene. Germline CDR1 MGHRA, CDR2 YSYEKL. The CDR3 has 15 residues. The CDR3 spells CASSQDYRGSEKLFF. The CDR3, as DNA: TGCGCCAGCAGCCAAGATTACAGGGGAAGTGAAAAACTGTTTTTT.

The chain couples TRBV27 to TRBJ1-5; TRBD1 might be the D (5 bases). The CDR3 covers 15 residues. The V gene's germline CDR1 is MNHEY and CDR2 SMNVEV (reference sequence). V lost 5 bases and J lost 0, with 11 bases in between. CDR3 nucleotides: TGTGCCAGCAGTCAGTCCGGGGCTAGCAATCAGCCCCAGCATTTT. Translation gives CASSQSGASNQPQHF.

The gene calls are TRBV7-8 and TRBJ2-7; 11 bases match TRBD2. Germline values: CDR1 SGHVS, CDR2 FQNEAQ. The length of the CDR3 is 15 residues. With V trimmed by 5 bases and J by 6 bases, 9 bases remained unmatched. CDR3 nucleotides: TGTGCCAGCAGCACCCCTAGCGGGGGGACTCGCGAGCAGTACTTC. This sequence encodes CASSTPSGGTREQYF.

The gene calls are TRBV11-3 and TRBJ2-1; no clear D. Trimming cost V 5 bases and J 7 bases, with 12 bases left between them. Germline CDR1 is SGHNT and CDR2 is YENEEA. This CDR3 contains 13 residues. The CDR3 coding sequence is TGTGCCAGCAGCAGGGATCTCGGGAATGAGCAGTTCTTC. Amino acids: CASSRDLGNEQFF.

The rearrangement joins TRBV19 to TRBJ2-1; TRBD2 is a possible D gene (5 bases). This CDR3 is built from 15 residues. Germline V gene sequence: CDR1 LNHDA, CDR2 SQIVND (reference sequence). The V end was cut by 1 base, the J end by 2 bases, with 9 bases between. The CDR3 DNA reads as TGTGCCAGTAGTATAGGCTGGGGAGCCTACAATGAGCAGTTCTTC. Its protein product is CASSIGWGAYNEQFF.

This clone was recorded only once. The chain combines TRBV27 with TRBJ2-5; the D is unclear. Near its end, the DNA agrees better with TRBJ2-7, so the J call may be wrong. The CDR3 has 14 residues. Germline lookup yields CDR1 MNHEY and CDR2 SMNVEV (reference sequence). CDR3 in amino acids: CASSLAGVDYEQYF. The DNA for the CDR3 is TGTGCCAGCAGTTTAGCTGGAGTGGACTACGAGCAGTACTTC.

This chain joins TRBV2 and TRBJ1-1, with a tentative D call TRBD1 (6 bases). CDR1 is SNHLY, CDR2 FYNNEI, per germline. This CDR3 has 14 amino acids. V lost 4 bases and J lost 0, with 9 bases in between. CDR3 nucleotide sequence: TGTGCCAGCAGTGGGGGACACATGAACACTGAAGCTTTCTTT. Amino acids: CASSGGHMNTEAFF.

The V and J genes are TRBV5-1 and TRBJ1-1, with 10 bases lining up with TRBD1. Trimming took 2 bases from V and 0 from J; bases not matched to a gene: 7. The germline V gene encodes CDR1 SGHRS and CDR2 YFSETQ. This CDR3 spans 17 amino acids. Here the CDR3 DNA reads TGCGCCAGCAGCTTAAACCGGGACAGGGGCTTGAACACTGAAGCTTTCTTT. Translation gives CASSLNRDRGLNTEAFF.

The chain joins TRBV2 to TRBJ1-5; perhaps TRBD1 as D (6 bases). This CDR3 comprises 14 residues. Germline CDR1 is SNHLY and CDR2 is FYNNEI. V lost 7 bases and J 0 bases, leaving 10 bases between the germline ends. CDR3 DNA: TGTGCCAGCAACGGGGGCCATAGCAATCAGCCCCAGCATTTT. Amino acids: CASNGGHSNQPQHF.

The rearrangement uses TRBV7-9 and TRBJ1-1, with TRBD1 matching over 7 bases. Germline values: CDR1 SEHNR, CDR2 FQNEAQ (reference sequence). This CDR3 comprises 14 residues. J lost 0 bases, V lost 11 bases, and 9 bases had no gene match. In DNA form, the CDR3 reads TGTGCCGGATCACAGGGGTTCATGAACACTGAAGCTTTCTTT. It yields the protein CAGSQGFMNTEAFF.

V and J are TRBV28 and TRBJ2-1, with D unclear. The CDR3 is 12 residues long. Trimming cost V 7 bases and J 3 bases, with 7 bases left between them. Per the germline V gene, CDR1 is MDHEN and CDR2 is SYDVKM. CDR3 bases: TGTGCCAGCACCGACTTCTACAATGAGCAGTTCTTC. It specifies CASTDFYNEQFF.